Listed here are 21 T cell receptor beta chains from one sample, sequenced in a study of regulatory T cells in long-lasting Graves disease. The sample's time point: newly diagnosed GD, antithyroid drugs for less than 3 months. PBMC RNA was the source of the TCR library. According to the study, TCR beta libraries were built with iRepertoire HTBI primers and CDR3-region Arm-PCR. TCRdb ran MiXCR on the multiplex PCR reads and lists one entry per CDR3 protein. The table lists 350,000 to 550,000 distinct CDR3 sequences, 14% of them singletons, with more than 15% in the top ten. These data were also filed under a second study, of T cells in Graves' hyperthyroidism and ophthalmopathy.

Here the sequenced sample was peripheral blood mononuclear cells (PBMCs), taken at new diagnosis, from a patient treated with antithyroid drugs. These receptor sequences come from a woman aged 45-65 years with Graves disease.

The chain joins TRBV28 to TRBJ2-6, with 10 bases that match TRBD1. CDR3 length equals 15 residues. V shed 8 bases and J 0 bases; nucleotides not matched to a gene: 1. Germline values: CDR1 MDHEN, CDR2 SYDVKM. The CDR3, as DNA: TGTGCCAGCCGGACAGGGGGCTCTGGGGCCAACGTCCTGACTTTC. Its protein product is CASRTGGSGANVLTF.

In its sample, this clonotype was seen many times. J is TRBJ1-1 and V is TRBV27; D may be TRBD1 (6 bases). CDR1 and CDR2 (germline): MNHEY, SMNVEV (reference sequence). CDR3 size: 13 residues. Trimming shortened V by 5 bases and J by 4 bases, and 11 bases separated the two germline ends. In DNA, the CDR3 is TGTGCCAGCAGTAGGACAGCCCTCACTGAAGCTTTCTTT. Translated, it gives CASSRTALTEAFF.

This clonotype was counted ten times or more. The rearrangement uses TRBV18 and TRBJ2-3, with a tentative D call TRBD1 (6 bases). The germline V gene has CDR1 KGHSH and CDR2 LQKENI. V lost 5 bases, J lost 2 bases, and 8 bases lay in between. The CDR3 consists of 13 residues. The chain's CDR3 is CASSGDNTDTQYF. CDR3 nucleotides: TGTGCCAGCTCAGGGGACAACACAGATACGCAGTATTTT.

The CDR3, as DNA: TGTGCCATCAACCCCGGGACAGGGGGCTATGGCTACACCTTC. Translated, it gives CAINPGTGGYGYTF. The J gene is TRBJ1-2, the V gene TRBV10-3, with 11 bases lining up with TRBD1. CDR3 length: 14 amino acids. V gave up 7 bases and J gave up 4 bases; unmatched junction bases: 5. Germline lookup yields CDR1 ENHRY and CDR2 SYGVKD.

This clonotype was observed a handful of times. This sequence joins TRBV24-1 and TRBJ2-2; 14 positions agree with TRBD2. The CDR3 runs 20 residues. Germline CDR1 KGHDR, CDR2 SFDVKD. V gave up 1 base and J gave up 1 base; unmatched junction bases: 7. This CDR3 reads CATSDLGTSGRGGNTGELFF. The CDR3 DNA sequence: TGTGCCACCAGTGATTTAGGGACTAGCGGGAGAGGTGGGAACACCGGGGAGCTGTTTTTT.

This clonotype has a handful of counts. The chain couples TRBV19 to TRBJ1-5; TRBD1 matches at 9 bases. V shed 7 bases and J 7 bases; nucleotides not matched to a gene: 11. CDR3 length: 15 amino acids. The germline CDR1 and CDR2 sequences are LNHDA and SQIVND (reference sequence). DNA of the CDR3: TGTGCCAGTATCCCTCGGGGGACAGGGATCCAGCCCCAGCATTTT. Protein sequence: CASIPRGTGIQPQHF.

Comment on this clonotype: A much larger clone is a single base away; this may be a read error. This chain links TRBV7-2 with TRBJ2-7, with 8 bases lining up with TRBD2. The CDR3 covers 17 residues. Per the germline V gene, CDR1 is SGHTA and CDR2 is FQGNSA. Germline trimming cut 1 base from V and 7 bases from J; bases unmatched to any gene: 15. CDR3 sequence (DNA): TGTGCCAGCAGCTTAGTAGGTCCGGGAGGGTCAAAAAATGAGCAGTACTTC. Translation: CASSLVGPGGSKNEQYF.

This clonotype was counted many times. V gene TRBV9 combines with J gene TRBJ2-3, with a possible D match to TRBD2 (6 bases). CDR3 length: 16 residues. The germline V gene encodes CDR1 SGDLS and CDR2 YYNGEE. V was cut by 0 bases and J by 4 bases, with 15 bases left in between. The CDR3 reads CASSVEGARRADTQYF. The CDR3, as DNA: TGTGCCAGCAGCGTAGAGGGAGCCAGGAGGGCAGATACGCAGTATTTT.

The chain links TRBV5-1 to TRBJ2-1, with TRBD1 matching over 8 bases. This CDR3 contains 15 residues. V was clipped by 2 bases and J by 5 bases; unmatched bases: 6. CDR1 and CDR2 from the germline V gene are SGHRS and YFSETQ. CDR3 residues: CASSLGQGGHNEQFF. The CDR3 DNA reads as TGCGCCAGCAGCTTAGGACAGGGAGGCCACAATGAGCAGTTCTTC.

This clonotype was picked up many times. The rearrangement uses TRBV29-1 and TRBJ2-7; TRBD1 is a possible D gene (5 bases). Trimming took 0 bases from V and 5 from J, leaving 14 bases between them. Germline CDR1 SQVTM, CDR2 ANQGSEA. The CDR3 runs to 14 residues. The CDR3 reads CSVEDRVRWNEQYF. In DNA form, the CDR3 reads TGCAGCGTTGAAGACAGGGTTAGATGGAACGAGCAGTACTTC.

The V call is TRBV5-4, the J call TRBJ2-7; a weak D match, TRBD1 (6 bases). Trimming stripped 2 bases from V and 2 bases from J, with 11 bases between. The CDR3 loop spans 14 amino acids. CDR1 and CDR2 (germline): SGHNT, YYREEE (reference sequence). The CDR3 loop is CASSFVDRTYEQYF. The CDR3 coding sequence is TGTGCCAGCAGCTTTGTGGACAGAACCTACGAGCAGTACTTC.

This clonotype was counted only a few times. The CDR3 sequence: CASSPGGRNYGYTF. Written as DNA, the CDR3 is TGTGCCAGCAGCCCAGGGGGACGGAACTATGGCTACACCTTC. The V and J genes are TRBV7-2 and TRBJ1-2; 7 nucleotides line up with TRBD1. Trimming at V came to 5 bases and at J to 2 bases, leaving 5 bases not matched to a gene. The CDR3 is 14 amino acids. Germline V lookup: CDR1 SGHTA, CDR2 FQGNSA.

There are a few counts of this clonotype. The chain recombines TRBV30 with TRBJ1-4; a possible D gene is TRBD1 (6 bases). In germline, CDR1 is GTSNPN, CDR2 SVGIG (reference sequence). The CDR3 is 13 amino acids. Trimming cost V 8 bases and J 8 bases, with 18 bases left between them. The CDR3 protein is CATHPGAGEKLFF. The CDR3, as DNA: TGTGCCACCCACCCGGGGGCAGGGGAAAAACTGTTTTTT.

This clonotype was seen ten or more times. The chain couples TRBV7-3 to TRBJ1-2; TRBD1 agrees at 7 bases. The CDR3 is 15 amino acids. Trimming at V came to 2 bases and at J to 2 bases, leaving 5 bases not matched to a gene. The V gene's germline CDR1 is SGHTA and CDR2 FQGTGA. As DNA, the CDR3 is TGTGCCAGCAGCTTACAGGGGGGCGAGAACTATGGCTACACCTTC. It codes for CASSLQGGENYGYTF.

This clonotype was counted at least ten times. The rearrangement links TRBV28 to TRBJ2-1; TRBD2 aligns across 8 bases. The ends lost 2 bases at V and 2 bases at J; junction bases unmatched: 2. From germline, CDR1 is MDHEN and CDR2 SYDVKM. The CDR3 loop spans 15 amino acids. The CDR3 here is CASSLGGRTYNEQFF. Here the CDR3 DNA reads TGTGCCAGCAGTTTAGGCGGGAGGACCTACAATGAGCAGTTCTTC.

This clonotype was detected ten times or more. The CDR3: CASLSGQGGSGYTF. CDR3 nucleotide sequence: TGTGCCAGCCTATCAGGACAGGGAGGTTCCGGCTACACCTTC. This rearrangement joins TRBV28 to TRBJ1-2; 8 bases fit TRBD1. Germline CDR1 is MDHEN and CDR2 is SYDVKM. Trimming removed 8 bases from V and 8 bases from J; junction bases left unmatched: 13. The CDR3 covers 14 residues.

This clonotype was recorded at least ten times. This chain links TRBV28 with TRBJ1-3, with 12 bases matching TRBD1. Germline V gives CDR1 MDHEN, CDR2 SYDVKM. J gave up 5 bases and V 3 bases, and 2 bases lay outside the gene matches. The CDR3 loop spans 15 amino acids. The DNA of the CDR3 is TGTGCCAGCAGTTTGGGGACAGGGGGCAGAAACACCATATATTTT. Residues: CASSLGTGGRNTIYF.

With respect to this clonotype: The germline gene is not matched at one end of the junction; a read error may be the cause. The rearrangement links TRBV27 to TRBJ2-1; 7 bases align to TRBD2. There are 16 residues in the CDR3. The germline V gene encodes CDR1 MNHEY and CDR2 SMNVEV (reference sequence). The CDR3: CASSFSGRTPFNGQFF. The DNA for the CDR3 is TGTGCCAGCAGTTTTTCCGGGAGGACACCTTTCAATGGGCAGTTCTTC.

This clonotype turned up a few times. CDR3: CASSKQGMNTEAFF. The CDR3 DNA reads as TGTGCCAGCAGTAAACAGGGAATGAACACTGAAGCTTTCTTT. This chain links TRBV2 with TRBJ1-1; weak D call: TRBD1 (6 bases). This CDR3 has 14 amino acids. The V gene's germline CDR1 is SNHLY and CDR2 FYNNEI. V lost 5 bases to trimming and J lost 0 bases, with 10 bases between them.

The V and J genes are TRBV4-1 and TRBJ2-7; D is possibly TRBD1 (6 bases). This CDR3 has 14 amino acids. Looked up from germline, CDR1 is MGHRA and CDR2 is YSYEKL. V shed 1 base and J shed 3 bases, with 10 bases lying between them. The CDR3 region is CASSQGTESYEQYF. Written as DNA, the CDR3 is TGCGCCAGCAGCCAAGGGACAGAAAGCTACGAGCAGTACTTC.

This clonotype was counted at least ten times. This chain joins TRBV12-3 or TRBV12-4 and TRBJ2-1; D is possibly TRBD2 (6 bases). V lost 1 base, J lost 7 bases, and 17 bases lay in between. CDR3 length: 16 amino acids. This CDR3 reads CASSLGSVGGLNEQFF. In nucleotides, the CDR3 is TGTGCCAGCAGTTTAGGTTCGGTGGGAGGTTTGAATGAGCAGTTCTTC.